This T cell receptor (beta chain) came from a study of blood T cell repertoires in COVID-19. Comment on this clone: The sample holds other DNA sequences that translate to the same CDR3.

TCRdb's copy holds only in-frame clones and misses some; the assay was immunoSEQ multiplex PCR. Altogether nearly 40,000 clones are present, around 86% being singletons, with the ten largest covering around a fifth. The CDR3 extends over 16 amino acids. Germline assignment: CDR1 MGHRA and CDR2 YSYEKL. Unmatched junction bases numbered 3, after V lost 1 base and J lost 2 bases. This TCR came from a man between 50 and 59 years old in a cohort sampled during active COVID-19. The rearrangement joins TRBV4-1 to TRBJ2-3; 10 nucleotides line up with TRBD2. Sequenced material: peripheral blood. CDR3 sequence reads: CASSQGSGRATDTQYF. For the CDR3, the DNA is TGCGCCAGCAGCCAAGGGAGCGGGAGGGCCACAGATACGCAGTATTTT.